The 23 T cell receptor beta chains below were found in one sample sequenced in a study of cytomegalovirus exposure and HLA in healthy donors (dated by TCRdb to the late 2010s). Library preparation was by the immunoSEQ multiplex PCR assay. For the multiplex PCR, a mixture combining 60 forward primers for TCR Vbeta segments and 13 reverse primers for TCR Jbeta segments was used. TCRdb holds this immuneACCESS table with in-frame rearrangements only. Some clones are missing; in checked studies, unresolved V genes explain under half, and the rest has no known cause. The sample table records 90,000 to 130,000 clones; around 88% of these occur just once. The ten largest clones represent 1.5% to 2% of the sample. Sequencing was performed on PBMCs. The receptors come from a man aged 40-50 years in good health and CMV-seronegative.

V gene TRBV27 combines with J gene TRBJ2-2, with D maybe TRBD2 (7 bases). Trimming removed 8 bases at V and 5 bases at J, with 15 bases between. This CDR3 is built from 14 residues. Per the germline V gene, CDR1 is MNHEY and CDR2 is SMNVEV (reference sequence). CDR3 in DNA: TGTGCCAGCGGGGGGGCGAGAATTACCGGGGAGCTGTTTTTT. It yields the protein CASGGARITGELFF.

This chain links TRBV28 with TRBJ1-2; no clear D gene. Trimming took 6 bases from V and 8 from J, leaving 10 bases between them. The CDR3 is 11 residues long. Germline lookup yields CDR1 MDHEN and CDR2 SYDVKM. The CDR3 sequence is CASSPPGGYTF. The CDR3 coding sequence is TGTGCCAGCAGCCCTCCGGGGGGCTACACCTTC.

The chain uses TRBV18 and TRBJ2-2, with a weak D call TRBD2 (6 bases). CDR1 and CDR2 (germline): KGHSH, LQKENI. The CDR3 has 15 amino acids. The V gene lost 3 bases and the J gene lost 5 bases, with 13 bases spanning the gap. The CDR3 is CASSPASGGTGELFF. For the CDR3, the DNA is TGTGCCAGCTCACCCGCCTCCGGGGGAACCGGGGAGCTGTTTTTT.

The chain recombines TRBV5-1 with TRBJ2-7; D perhaps matches TRBD2 (5 bases). The germline V gene encodes CDR1 SGHRS and CDR2 YFSETQ. There are 14 residues in the CDR3. V was clipped by 2 bases and J by 0 bases, with 9 bases between them. The CDR3 protein is CASSLQLASYEQYF. The DNA of the CDR3 is TGCGCCAGCAGCTTACAGCTAGCCTCCTACGAGCAGTACTTC.

V usage is TRBV29-1 and J usage is TRBJ2-7; D perhaps matches TRBD2 (6 bases). CDR3 length: 12 residues. CDR1 is SQVTM and CDR2 is ANQGSEA in the germline V gene. V was clipped by 7 bases and J by 1 base, with 11 bases between them. The DNA for the CDR3 is TGCAGCGCAAATAGCGGTTCCTACGAGCAGTACTTC. Its protein is CSANSGSYEQYF.

V is TRBV5-1 and J is TRBJ2-7, with D possibly TRBD2 on 6 matching bases. Germline CDR1 SGHRS, CDR2 YFSETQ. Trimming left V 0 bases short and J 5 bases short, with 9 bases between. This CDR3 is 13 amino acids long. CDR3 residues: CASSLGWGDEQYF. The DNA of the CDR3 is TGCGCCAGCAGCTTGGGATGGGGGGACGAGCAGTACTTC.

The rearrangement joins TRBV19 to TRBJ2-5; tentatively, D is TRBD1 (6 bases). V lost 6 bases and J 0 bases, leaving 8 bases between the germline ends. Germline loops: CDR1 LNHDA, CDR2 SQIVND (reference sequence). CDR3 length: 13 residues. The CDR3 region is CASSTGYQETQYF. The CDR3, as DNA: TGTGCCAGTAGCACAGGGTACCAAGAGACCCAGTACTTC. Based on the CDR3 plus reference TRBV19 and TRBJ2-5, the full variable domain is DGGITQSPKYLFRKEGQNVTLSCEQNLNHDAMYWYRQDPGQGLRLIYYSQIVNDFQKGDIAEGYSVSREKKESFPLTVTSAQKNPTAFYLCASSTGYQETQYFGPGTRLLVL.

The V call is TRBV18, the J call TRBJ2-2; D is perhaps TRBD2 (7 bases). The CDR3 consists of 17 residues. Germline V gene data show CDR1 as KGHSH and CDR2 as LQKENI. With 4 bases removed from V and 4 bases from J, the gap between germline ends came to 19 bases. CDR3 in DNA: TGTGCCAGCTCACTGAAATCTGCGGGGGCCGGCACCGGGGAGCTGTTTTTT. Its protein product is CASSLKSAGAGTGELFF.

A few counts support this clone. V gene TRBV29-1 combines with J gene TRBJ1-2, with 9 bases aligning to TRBD1. The CDR3 is made up of 12 amino acids. The V gene's germline CDR1 is SQVTM and CDR2 ANQGSEA. CDR3 DNA: TGCAGTGTCGGACAGGGGACGGGTGGCTACACCTTC. Protein: CSVGQGTGGYTF.

The J gene is TRBJ1-5, the V gene TRBV2; D is possibly TRBD1 (6 bases). The germline V gene encodes CDR1 SNHLY and CDR2 FYNNEI. CDR3 length: 20 residues. Trimming left V 4 bases short and J 4 bases short, with 29 bases between. This CDR3 is CASSVDRLSPLIFQNQPQHF. In DNA form, the CDR3 reads TGTGCCAGCAGTGTTGACAGGTTAAGTCCCCTAATTTTCCAAAATCAGCCCCAGCATTTT.

This chain joins TRBV27 and TRBJ1-6, with D tentatively TRBD1 (6 bases). V was trimmed by 6 bases and J by 9 bases, leaving 15 bases between them. CDR1 and CDR2 from the germline V gene are MNHEY and SMNVEV (reference sequence). The CDR3 is 14 amino acids. The CDR3 protein is CASSTRGGGSPLHF. The DNA of the CDR3 is TGTGCCAGCAGCACAAGGGGGGGCGGTTCACCCCTCCACTTT.

The chain employs TRBV6-5 and TRBJ2-7; D may be TRBD2 (6 bases). With 0 bases removed from V and 3 bases from J, the gap between germline ends came to 9 bases. CDR1 is MNHEY and CDR2 is SVGAGI in the germline V gene. The CDR3 extends over 14 amino acids. The CDR3 sequence: CASSYSRGLYEQYF. CDR3 DNA: TGTGCCAGCAGTTACTCGCGGGGCCTCTACGAGCAGTACTTC.

The chain has TRBV27 and TRBJ2-5, with a possible D match to TRBD1 (6 bases). Deletions cut 4 bases from V and 5 bases from J, with 14 bases between. Germline-derived CDR1 and CDR2 are MNHEY and SMNVEV (reference sequence). This CDR3 is built from 14 residues. Here the CDR3 DNA reads TGTGCCAGCAGTTCCTGGGACGACAGGGAGACCCAGTACTTC. Protein sequence: CASSSWDDRETQYF.

About this clone itself: The sample carries other DNA sequences with the same CDR3. This chain uses TRBV12-5 with TRBJ2-2; tentative D call: TRBD1 (6 bases). Trimming stripped 5 bases from V and 6 bases from J, with 7 bases between. Germline loops: CDR1 LGHNT, CDR2 FRNRAP. This CDR3 comprises 12 residues. The CDR3 region has the DNA TGTGCTAGTGGTCCAGGGGCCGGGGAGCTGTTTTTT. It translates to CASGPGAGELFF. The whole variable domain, remainder taken from reference TRBV12-5 and TRBJ2-2, is DARVTQTPRHKVTEMGQEVTMRCQPILGHNTVFWYRQTMMQGLELLAYFRNRAPLDDSGMPKDRFSAEMPDATLATLKIQPSEPRDSAVYFCASGPGAGELFFGEGSRLTVL.

This chain links TRBV28 with TRBJ2-6; D uncertain. Looked up from germline, CDR1 is MDHEN and CDR2 is SYDVKM. Trimming removed 6 bases from V and 0 bases from J, with 9 bases in between. This CDR3 has 15 amino acids. The CDR3 is CASSRVASGANVLTF. Here the CDR3 DNA reads TGTGCCAGCAGCCGGGTAGCCTCTGGGGCCAACGTCCTGACTTTC. The full variable domain, with the rest looked up from reference TRBV28 and TRBJ2-6, is DVKVTQSSRYLVKRTGEKVFLECVQDMDHENMFWYRQDPGLGLRLIYFSYDVKMKEKGDIPEGYSVSREKKERFSLILESASTNQTSMYLCASSRVASGANVLTFGAGSRLTVL.

The V gene is TRBV6-6, the J gene TRBJ1-5; 7 bases line up with TRBD1. The CDR3 totals 15 residues. V shed 7 bases, J shed 1 base, and the junction held 7 bases outside the gene matches. Germline values: CDR1 MNHNY, CDR2 SVGAGI (reference sequence). Here the CDR3 DNA reads TGTGCCAGCACCCGAGACAGGGTCAGCAATCAGCCCCAGCATTTT. It translates to CASTRDRVSNQPQHF.

Of note for this clone: Compared with germline, one end of the junction differs, possibly owing to a read error. For the CDR3, the DNA is TGTGCCAGCTCTCCACAGGGGGTAACTGAAGCTTTCTTT. Translating it yields CASSPQGVTEAFF. The chain uses TRBV18 and TRBJ1-1; 8 positions agree with TRBD1. This CDR3 contains 13 residues. The germline V gene has CDR1 KGHSH and CDR2 LQKENI.

This rearrangement joins TRBV4-1 to TRBJ1-2; maybe TRBD1 (6 bases). The CDR3 has 12 amino acids. The germline V gene has CDR1 MGHRA and CDR2 YSYEKL. V gave up 3 bases and J gave up 5 bases, with 7 bases separating them. The CDR3 protein is CASSQTGYGYTF. For the CDR3, the DNA is TGCGCCAGCAGCCAGACAGGATATGGCTACACCTTC.

The CDR3 sequence: CASTVDSPYEQYF. The CDR3 nucleotides are TGTGCCAGCACTGTCGACAGCCCCTACGAGCAGTACTTC. The J gene is TRBJ2-7, the V gene TRBV7-7; D is perhaps TRBD1 (5 bases). This CDR3 is built from 13 residues. Germline V CDR1 and CDR2: SSHAT, FNYEAQ (reference sequence). V lost 7 bases, J lost 2 bases, and 12 bases lay in between.

V and J are TRBV30 and TRBJ1-1, with D perhaps TRBD1 (6 bases). Trimming removed 4 bases from V and 10 bases from J, with 25 bases in between. The CDR3 covers 15 residues. Germline loops: CDR1 GTSNPN, CDR2 SVGIG (reference sequence). CDR3 region: CAWTDGGQSARGAFF. DNA of the CDR3: TGTGCCTGGACCGACGGTGGACAGTCGGCACGCGGAGCTTTCTTT.

V and J are TRBV6-1 and TRBJ1-5; TRBD1 is a possible D gene (6 bases). Germline V gene lookup returns CDR1 MNHNS and CDR2 SASEGT. V was pared by 6 bases and J by 10 bases, with 13 bases between. This CDR3 has 12 amino acids. This chain's CDR3 is CASRDRSGPQHF. CDR3 in DNA: TGTGCCAGCAGGGACAGAAGCGGCCCCCAGCATTTT.

J is TRBJ1-1 and V is TRBV7-8; tentatively, D is TRBD1 (5 bases). The V and J ends lost 8 bases and 5 bases respectively, with 15 bases between them. The germline CDR1 and CDR2 sequences are SGHVS and FQNEAQ. CDR3 size: 13 residues. The CDR3 protein is CASAGRGDTEAFF. DNA for the CDR3: TGTGCCAGCGCCGGGAGGGGAGATACTGAAGCTTTCTTT.

The J gene is TRBJ2-7, the V gene TRBV6-5; D perhaps matches TRBD2 (5 bases). V was trimmed by 0 bases and J by 2 bases, leaving 14 bases between them. Germline CDR1 and CDR2: MNHEY and SVGAGI. The CDR3 runs to 16 residues. CDR3 DNA sequence: TGTGCCAGCAGTTACTCCCGGTACTCGGGGACCTACGAGCAGTACTTC. It yields the protein CASSYSRYSGTYEQYF.